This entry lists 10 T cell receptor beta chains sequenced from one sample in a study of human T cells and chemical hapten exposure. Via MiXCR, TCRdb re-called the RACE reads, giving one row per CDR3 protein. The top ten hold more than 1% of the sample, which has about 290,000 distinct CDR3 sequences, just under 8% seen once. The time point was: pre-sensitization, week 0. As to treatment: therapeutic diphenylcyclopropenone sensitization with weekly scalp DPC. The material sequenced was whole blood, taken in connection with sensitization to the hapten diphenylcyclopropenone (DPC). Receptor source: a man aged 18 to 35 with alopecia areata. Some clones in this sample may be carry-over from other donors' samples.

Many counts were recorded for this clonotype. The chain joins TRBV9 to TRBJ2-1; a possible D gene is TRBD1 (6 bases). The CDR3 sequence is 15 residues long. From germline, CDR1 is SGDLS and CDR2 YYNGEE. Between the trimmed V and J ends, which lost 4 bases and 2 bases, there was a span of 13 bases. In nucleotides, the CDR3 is TGTGCCAGCAGCCCCACAGGGTTCCCCTACAATGAGCAGTTCTTC. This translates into CASSPTGFPYNEQFF.

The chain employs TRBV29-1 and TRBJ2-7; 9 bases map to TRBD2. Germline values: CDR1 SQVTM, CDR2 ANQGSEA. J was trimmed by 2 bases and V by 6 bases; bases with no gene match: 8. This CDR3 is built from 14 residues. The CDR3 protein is CSVTSGGPTYEQYV. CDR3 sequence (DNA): TGCAGCGTGACGAGCGGGGGGCCAACCTACGAGCAGTACGTC.

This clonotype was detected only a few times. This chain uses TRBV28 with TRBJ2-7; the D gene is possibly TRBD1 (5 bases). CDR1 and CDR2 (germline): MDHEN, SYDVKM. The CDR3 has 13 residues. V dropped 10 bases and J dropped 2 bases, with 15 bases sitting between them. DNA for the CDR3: TGTGCCACCCAGGGCTCTGCCCCCTACGAGCAGTACTTC. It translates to CATQGSAPYEQYF.

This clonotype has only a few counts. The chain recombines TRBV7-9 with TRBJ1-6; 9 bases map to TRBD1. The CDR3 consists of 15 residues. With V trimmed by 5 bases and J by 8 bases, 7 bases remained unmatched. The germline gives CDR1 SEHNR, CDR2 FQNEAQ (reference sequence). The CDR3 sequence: CASSPWTGEDSPLHF. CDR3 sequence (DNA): TGTGCCAGCAGCCCCTGGACAGGGGAGGATTCACCCCTCCACTTT.

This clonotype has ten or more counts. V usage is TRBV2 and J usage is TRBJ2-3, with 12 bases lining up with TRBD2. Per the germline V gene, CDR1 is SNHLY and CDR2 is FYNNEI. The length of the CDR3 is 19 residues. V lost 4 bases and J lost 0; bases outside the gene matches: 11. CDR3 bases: TGTGCCAGCAGTGGACTAGCGGGGGCTCTTCTGATTAGCACAGATACGCAGTATTTT. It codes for CASSGLAGALLISTDTQYF.

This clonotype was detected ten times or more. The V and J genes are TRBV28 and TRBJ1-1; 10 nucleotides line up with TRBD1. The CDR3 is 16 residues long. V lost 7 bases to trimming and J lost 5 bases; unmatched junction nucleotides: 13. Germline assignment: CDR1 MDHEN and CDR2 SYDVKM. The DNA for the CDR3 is TGTGCCAGCAAACTACTACCGGGACAGGGGAGAACTGAAGCTTTCTTT. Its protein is CASKLLPGQGRTEAFF.

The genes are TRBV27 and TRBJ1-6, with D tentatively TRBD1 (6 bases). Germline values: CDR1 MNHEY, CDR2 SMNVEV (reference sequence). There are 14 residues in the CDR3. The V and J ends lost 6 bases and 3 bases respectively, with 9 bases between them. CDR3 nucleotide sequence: TGTGCCAGCAGACCGGACAGCTATAATTCACCCCTCCACTTT. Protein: CASRPDSYNSPLHF.

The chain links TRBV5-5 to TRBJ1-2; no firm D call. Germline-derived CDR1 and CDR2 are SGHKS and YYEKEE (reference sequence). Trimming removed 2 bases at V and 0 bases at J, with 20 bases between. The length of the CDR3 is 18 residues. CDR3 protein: CASSLRTSLSASNYGYTF. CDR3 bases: TGTGCCAGCAGCTTACGAACCAGCCTGTCAGCTTCTAACTATGGCTACACCTTC.

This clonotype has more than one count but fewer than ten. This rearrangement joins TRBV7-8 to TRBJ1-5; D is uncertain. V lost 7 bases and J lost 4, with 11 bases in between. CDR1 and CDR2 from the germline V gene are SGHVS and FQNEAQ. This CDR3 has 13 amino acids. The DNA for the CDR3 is TGTGCCAGCACCTCCCAGCTGAATCAGCCCCAGCATTTT. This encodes CASTSQLNQPQHF.

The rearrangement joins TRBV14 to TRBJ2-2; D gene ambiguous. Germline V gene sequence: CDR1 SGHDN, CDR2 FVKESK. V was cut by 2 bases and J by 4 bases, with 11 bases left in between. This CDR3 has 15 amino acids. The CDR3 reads CASSQSQQFTGELFF. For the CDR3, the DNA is TGTGCCAGCAGCCAAAGTCAGCAATTCACCGGGGAGCTGTTTTTT.